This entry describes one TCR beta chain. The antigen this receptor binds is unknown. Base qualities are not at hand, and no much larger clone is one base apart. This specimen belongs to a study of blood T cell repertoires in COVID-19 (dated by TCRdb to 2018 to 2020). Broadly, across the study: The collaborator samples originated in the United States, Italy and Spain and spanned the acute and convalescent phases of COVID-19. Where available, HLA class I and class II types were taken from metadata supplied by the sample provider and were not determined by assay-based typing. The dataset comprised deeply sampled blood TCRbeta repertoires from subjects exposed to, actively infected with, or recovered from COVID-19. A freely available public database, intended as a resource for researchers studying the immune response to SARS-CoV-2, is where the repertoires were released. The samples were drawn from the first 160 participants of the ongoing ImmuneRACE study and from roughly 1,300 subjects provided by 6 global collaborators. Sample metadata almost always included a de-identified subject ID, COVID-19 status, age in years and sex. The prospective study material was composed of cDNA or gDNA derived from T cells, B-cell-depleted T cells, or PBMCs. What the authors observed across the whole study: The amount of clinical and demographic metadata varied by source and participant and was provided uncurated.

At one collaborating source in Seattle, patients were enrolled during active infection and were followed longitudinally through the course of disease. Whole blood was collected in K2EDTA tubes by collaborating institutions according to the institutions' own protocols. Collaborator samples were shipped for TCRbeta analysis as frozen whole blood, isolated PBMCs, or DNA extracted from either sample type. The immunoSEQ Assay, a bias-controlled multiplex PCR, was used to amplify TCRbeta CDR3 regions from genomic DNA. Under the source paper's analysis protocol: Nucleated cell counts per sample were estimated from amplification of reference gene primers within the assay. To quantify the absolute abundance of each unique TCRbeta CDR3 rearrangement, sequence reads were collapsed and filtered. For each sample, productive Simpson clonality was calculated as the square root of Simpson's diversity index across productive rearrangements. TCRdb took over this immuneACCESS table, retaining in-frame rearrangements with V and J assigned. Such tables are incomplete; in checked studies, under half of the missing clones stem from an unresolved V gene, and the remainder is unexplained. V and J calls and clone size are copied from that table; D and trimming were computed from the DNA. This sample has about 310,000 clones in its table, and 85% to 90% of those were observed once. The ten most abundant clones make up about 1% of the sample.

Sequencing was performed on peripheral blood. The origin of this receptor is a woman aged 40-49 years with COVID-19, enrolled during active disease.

The DNA sequence is given as TGCGCCAGCAGCTCTCTAACGGCAGGGACACAAGAGACCCAGTACTTC. Its amino acids are CASSSLTAGTQETQYF. The V and J genes are TRBV4-1 and TRBJ2-5; TRBD1 is a possible D gene, resting on 6 matching bases. The CDR3 runs 16 residues from the cysteine to the phenylalanine. The entry retains the CDR3 DNA only, 48 bases that are in frame from base 1. The V end loses 5 bases and the J end loses 2 bases, and a stretch of 18 bases separates them. CDR1 and CDR2 are drawn from the germline V gene: MGHRA, YSYEKL.